This is a list of T cell receptor beta chains from one sample in a study of blood T cell repertoires in COVID-19. TCRdb's copy holds only in-frame clones and misses some; the assay was immunoSEQ multiplex PCR. The table records under 300,000 clones, roughly nine tenths of them present only once. The material sequenced was PBMCs or T cells enriched from blood (not recorded which). Every receptor here comes from a human donor in a cohort exposed to, infected with or recovered from COVID-19 (not recorded which). The donor label of this sample is uncertain. Each CDR3 is given with its conserved first and last residue. The order of the fields is clone size, V gene, J gene, CDR3 length, CDR3 protein. Only some rows state a clone size, as once, few, many or a class for expanded clones.

>-|TRBV7-2|TRBJ1-1|13
CASSLVRNTEAFF
>-|TRBV9|TRBJ2-5|15
CASSSFPWGGETQYF
>-|TRBV14|TRBJ1-1|13
CASRGTGVTEAFF
>-|TRBV6-5|TRBJ2-4|15
CASLWGEGSKNIQYF
>-|TRBV2|TRBJ2-3|14
CASNKAGGTDTQYF
>-|TRBV6-5|TRBJ2-4|15
CASSSAEAAKNIQYF
>-|TRBV4-1|TRBJ1-6|19
CASSLLGTGKLSYNSPLHF
>-|TRBV19|TRBJ1-2|12
CASIDSNYGYTF
>-|TRBV4-3|TRBJ2-5|15
CASSQDPGLQETQYF
>once|TRBV4-2|TRBJ1-2|11
CASSQATGYTF
>-|TRBV5-1|TRBJ1-1|13
CASSLPGGTEAFF
>-|TRBV9|TRBJ2-7|14
CASSVAHPGYEQYF
>-|TRBV7-9|TRBJ2-7|16
CASSLSLGVSSYEQYF
>once|TRBV3-1/TRBV3-2|TRBJ2-5|15
CASSPFSGGQETQYF
>-|TRBV11-2|TRBJ1-2|14
CASSPTDRYYGYTF
>-|TRBV4-1|TRBJ1-6|16
CASSQVITNYNSPLHF
>-|TRBV9|TRBJ1-2|13
CASSVVRKYGYTF
>-|TRBV2|TRBJ1-2|12
CASRDSRYGYTF
>-|TRBV4-3|TRBJ2-1|14
CASSQGLRVNEQFF
>-|TRBV2|TRBJ2-6|16
CASSERGDPGANVLTF
>-|TRBV5-6|TRBJ2-1|13
CASSLGQLNEQFF
>-|TRBV6-5|TRBJ1-1|14
CASSYLGQYTEAFF